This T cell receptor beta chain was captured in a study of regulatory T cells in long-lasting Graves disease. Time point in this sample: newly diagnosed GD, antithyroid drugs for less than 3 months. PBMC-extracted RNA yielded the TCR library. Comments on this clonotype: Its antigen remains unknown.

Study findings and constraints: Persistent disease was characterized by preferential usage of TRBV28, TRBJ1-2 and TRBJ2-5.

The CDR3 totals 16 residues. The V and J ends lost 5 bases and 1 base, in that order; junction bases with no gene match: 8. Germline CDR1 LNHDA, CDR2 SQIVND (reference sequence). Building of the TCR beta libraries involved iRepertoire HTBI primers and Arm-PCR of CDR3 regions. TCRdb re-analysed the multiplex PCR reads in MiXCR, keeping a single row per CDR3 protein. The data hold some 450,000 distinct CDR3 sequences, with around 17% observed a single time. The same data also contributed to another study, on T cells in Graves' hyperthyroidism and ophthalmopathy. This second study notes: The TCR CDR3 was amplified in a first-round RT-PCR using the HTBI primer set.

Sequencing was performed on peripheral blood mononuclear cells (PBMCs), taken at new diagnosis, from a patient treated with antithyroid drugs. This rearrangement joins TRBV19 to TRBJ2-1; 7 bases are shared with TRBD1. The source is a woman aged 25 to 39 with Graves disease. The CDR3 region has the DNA TGTGCCAGTAGTCCCCGGACAGGAAAATCCTACAATGAGCAGTTCTTC. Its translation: CASSPRTGKSYNEQFF.